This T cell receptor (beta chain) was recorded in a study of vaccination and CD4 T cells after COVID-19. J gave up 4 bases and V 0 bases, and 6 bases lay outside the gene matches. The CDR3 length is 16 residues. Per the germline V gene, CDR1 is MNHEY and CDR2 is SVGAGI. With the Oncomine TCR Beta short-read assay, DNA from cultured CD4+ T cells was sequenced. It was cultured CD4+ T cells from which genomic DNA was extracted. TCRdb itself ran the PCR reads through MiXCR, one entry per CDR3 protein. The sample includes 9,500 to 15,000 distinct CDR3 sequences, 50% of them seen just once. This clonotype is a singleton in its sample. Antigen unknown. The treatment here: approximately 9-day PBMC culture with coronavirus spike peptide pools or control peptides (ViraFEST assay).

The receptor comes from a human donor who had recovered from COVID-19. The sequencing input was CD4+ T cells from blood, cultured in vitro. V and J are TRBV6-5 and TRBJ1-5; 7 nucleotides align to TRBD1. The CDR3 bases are TGTGCCAGCAGTTACTCCGGCGACAGGGAGAATCAGCCCCAGCATTTT. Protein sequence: CASSYSGDRENQPQHF.